The TCR beta chain described here comes from a study of metastatic and nonmetastatic thyroid tumors. Study at large: Samples came from malignant and benign thyroid patients, and repertoires were compared across blood and tumor or nodule tissue. Study results and limitations: When malignant thyroid tumors were compared with benign nodules, TCR beta diversity was reportedly significantly higher in the malignant tumors. This held in both blood and tumor samples.

This clone was detected only a few times. Its target is not known. Ahead of thyroid surgery, no patient had received treatment of any kind. The germline gives CDR1 SGHTA, CDR2 FQGNSA. Trimming took 2 bases from V and 3 from J; bases not matched to a gene: 7. The CDR3 totals 16 residues. Original data processing: Clinicopathological groups supplied CDR3 differences that were used to build a distant-metastasis classifier for papillary thyroid cancer. MiXCR re-clonotyped the PCR reads for TCRdb. The V and J calls were determined by TCRdb, not by the authors. The sample consists of about 7,000 clones, about 32% of them appearing once.

This clonotype was obtained from a female donor with papillary thyroid cancer or a benign thyroid nodule (not recorded which). Some clones in this sample may be carry-over from other donors' samples. The sample comprised adjacent normal tissue. The gene calls are TRBV7-2 and TRBJ1-5; 7 positions match TRBD1. CDR3 sequence: CASSLTGQPDNQPQHF. The CDR3 DNA reads TGTGCCAGCAGCTTAACGGGACAGCCTGACAATCAGCCCCAGCATTTT.